The text below deals with one TCR beta chain. This clonotype was recorded at least ten times. The antigen it binds to is not known. No base quality values were provided; no much bigger clone lies one nucleotide off. This specimen belongs to a study of T cells generated in artificial thymic organoids (dated by TCRdb to 2015 to 2018). The study in broad terms: In some experiments, thymic T cells were further FACS-purified to deplete CD4 immature single positive or double positive precursors. The displayed repertoire sequencing data were described as being representative of three independent experiments. The study compared the TCR alpha and beta CDR3 repertoires of CD8 single positive T cells derived from in vitro artificial thymic organoids against those of naive CD8 T cells from thymus and peripheral blood. Paper-wide results and their limitations: Physiological TCR clonotype diversity, comparable to that of thymic and blood naive CD8 T cells, was observed in organoid-derived CD8 single positive T cells.

Enrichment of primary CD8+ T cells was done with magnetic beads from the Miltenyi CD8+ T cell Isolation Kit. Organoid and thymic CD3+TCRalphabeta+CD8 single positive T cells were FACS sorted before RNA extraction. For each sample, total RNA was purified from around 40,000 to 200,000 sorted cells using the RNeasy Micro kit, and RNA quality was assessed on an Agilent RNA 6000 Nano chip. Thymic fragments were dissected, disrupted by pipetting and filtered through a 70 um strainer so that thymocytes were released. Taken from the germline V gene, the CDR1 and CDR2 loops are MNHEY and SVGEGT. Trimming leaves V shorter by 2 bases and J shorter by 4 bases, with the junction holding 6 bases beyond the gene matches. From the cysteine up to the phenylalanine, the CDR3 has a length of 15 residues. Here the CDR3 DNA is all that survives: 45 bases in frame from base 1. TCRalpha and TCRbeta libraries were amplified separately by semi-nested PCR with Advantage 2 and reverse primers in the TRAC or TRBC constant regions. Between roughly 3 and 500 ng of total RNA was used as input for first-strand cDNA synthesis. TCR cDNA libraries were made by 5'-RACE with the SMARTer PCR cDNA Synthesis kit, using a poly-dT primer for first-strand synthesis. Semi-nested constant-region reverse primers carried 5-nucleotide sample-specific barcodes, and products were cleaned with the Zymo DNA Clean and Concentrator-5 kit. Up to ten barcoded samples were pooled, ligated to Illumina adaptors and sequenced as 2 x 150 bp paired-end reads on an Illumina MiSeq. From the authors' description of their analysis: After demultiplexing, reads were aligned with BLAT to a custom library containing all human TRAV, TRAJ, TRBV, TRBD and TRBJ combinations from IMGT. The best BLAT hits were picked using pslCDnaFilter (-maxAligns=1, -ignoreIntrons), and custom Perl scripts were used to calculate clonotype frequencies. The raw public data were reprocessed by TCRdb itself: fastp quality trimming at Q25, MiXCR clonotype calling, in-frame beta chains only. Each record represents a unique CDR3 protein, reported with the most common genes and DNA among its rows. The V and J calls, along with clone size, are taken from TCRdb and not from the paper's own processing. The sample table lists 7,500 to 9,000 distinct CDR3 sequences, 15% to 20% of them with a count of one. Of the sample, 1.4% to 1.5% is held by the ten largest clones.

The receptor comes from a human donor who gave cord blood stem cells for thymic organoid culture, a cardiac surgery patient who gave postnatal thymus, or a blood donor (not recorded which). Sequencing input: naive CD8+ T cells from the thymus. The intended sense of this specimen's cell subset or site label: CD3+TCRalphabeta+CD8SP T cells; for blood, CD45RO-CCR7+ naive CD8+ T cells. This receptor chain uses TRBV6-2 or TRBV6-3 and TRBJ2-5; the junction holds 8 bases that match TRBD2. Read as DNA, the sequence is TGTGCCAGCAGTTACCCAGCGGGAGTAGCAGAGACCCAGTACTTC. The encoded protein is CASSYPAGVAETQYF.